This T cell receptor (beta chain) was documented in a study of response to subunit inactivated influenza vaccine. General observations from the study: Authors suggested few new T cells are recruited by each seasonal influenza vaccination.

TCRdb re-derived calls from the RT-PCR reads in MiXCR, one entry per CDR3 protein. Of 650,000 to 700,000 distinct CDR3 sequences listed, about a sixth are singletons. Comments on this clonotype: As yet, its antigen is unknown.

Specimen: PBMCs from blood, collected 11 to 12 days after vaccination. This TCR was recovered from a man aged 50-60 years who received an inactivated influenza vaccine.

The chain's CDR3 is CASSSRDGPYNEQFF. The DNA of the CDR3 is TGTGCCAGCAGCTCCCGGGACGGACCCTACAATGAGCAGTTCTTC. This rearrangement joins TRBV7-6 to TRBJ2-1; D possibly matches TRBD1 or TRBD2 (5 bases each). The germline V gene encodes CDR1 SGHVS and CDR2 FNYEAQ. V was trimmed by 4 bases and J by 2 bases, leaving 12 bases between them. The CDR3 extends over 15 amino acids.